What follows are 13 T cell receptor beta chains derived from one specimen sequenced in a study of EBV T-cell therapy then PD-1 blockade in nasopharyngeal carcinoma. These TCRs' antigens remain unknown. Indicated treatment: AdE1-LMPpoly-expanded autologous EBV-specific T-cell therapy followed by anti-PD-1 nivolumab. Only in-frame clones appear in the TCRdb table, and some are missing; sequencing was by immunoSEQ multiplex PCR. The sample holds tens of thousands of clones, 82% seen once. The material was CD8+ T cells from blood, obtained at day -245 from a patient whose treatment included autologous EBV-specific T cells and nivolumab. Every receptor here comes from a man aged 40-49 years with nasopharyngeal carcinoma.

Concerning this clone: The same CDR3 also results from other DNA sequences found in this sample. V gene TRBV2 combines with J gene TRBJ1-2, with a weak D call TRBD1 (6 bases). Per the germline V gene, CDR1 is SNHLY and CDR2 is FYNNEI. There are 13 residues in the CDR3. V was cut by 4 bases and J by 8 bases, with 14 bases left in between. The CDR3: CASSGRGARGYTF. The DNA for the CDR3 is TGTGCCAGCAGTGGGCGGGGGGCTCGGGGCTACACCTTC.

This rearrangement joins TRBV27 to TRBJ2-7; D gene uncertain. CDR1 is MNHEY and CDR2 is SMNVEV in the germline V gene (reference sequence). V was trimmed by 3 bases and J by 4 bases, leaving 10 bases between them. CDR3 length: 13 amino acids. The CDR3 protein is CASSFGVYYEQYF. The CDR3 DNA reads TGTGCCAGCAGTTTTGGGGTTTATTACGAGCAGTACTTC.

This clone was observed a few times. The chain joins TRBV7-9 to TRBJ1-5, with a tentative D call TRBD1 (5 bases). Germline CDR1 is SEHNR and CDR2 is FQNEAQ (reference sequence). V gave up 3 bases and J gave up 0 bases, with 15 bases separating them. The CDR3 loop spans 17 amino acids. The CDR3 DNA follows: TGTGCCAGCAGCTTTTTTGAGGGGTCTTATAGCAATCAGCCCCAGCATTTT. This encodes CASSFFEGSYSNQPQHF. The entire variable domain, with the rest obtained from reference TRBV7-9 and TRBJ1-5, is as follows: DTGVSQNPRHKITKRGQNVTFRCDPISEHNRLYWYRQTLGQGPEFLTYFQNEAQLEKSRLLSDRFSAERPKGSFSTLEIQRTEQGDSAMYLCASSFFEGSYSNQPQHFGDGTRLSIL.

The chain recombines TRBV7-8 with TRBJ1-1; maybe TRBD1 (5 bases). V shed 5 bases and J shed 4 bases, with 20 bases lying between them. The CDR3 runs to 16 residues. CDR1 is SGHVS, CDR2 FQNEAQ, per germline. CDR3 DNA: TGTGCCAGCAGCCGGAGTAAGACAGTTGGTAGCACTGAAGCTTTCTTT. The encoded protein is CASSRSKTVGSTEAFF.

This clone was detected only once. The V and J genes are TRBV2 and TRBJ2-5, with 9 positions matching TRBD1. CDR3 length: 16 amino acids. Germline values: CDR1 SNHLY, CDR2 FYNNEI. With 6 bases clipped from V and 5 bases from J, the junction kept 13 bases outside the gene matches. The CDR3 reads CASSGTGKVVRETQYF. Written as DNA, the CDR3 is TGTGCCAGCAGCGGGACAGGGAAGGTCGTTCGGGAGACCCAGTACTTC. The full variable domain, in which reference TRBV2 and TRBJ2-5 provide the parts outside the CDR3, is EPEVTQTPSHQVTQMGQEVILRCVPISNHLYFYWYRQILGQKVEFLVSFYNNEISEKSEIFDDQFSVERPDGSNFTLKIRSTKLEDSAMYFCASSGTGKVVRETQYFGPGTRLLVL.

This clone was observed a few times. The V and J genes are TRBV21-1 and TRBJ1-2; the table's D call, TRBD1, was not checked against the DNA. TRBV21-1 is a pseudogene locus. This CDR3 has 17 residues. The CDR3 loop reads CASSKDPGTGVNYGYTF. The CDR3 DNA follows: TGTGCCAGCAGCAAAGACCCCGGGACAGGGGTTAACTATGGCTACACCTTC.

This clone showed up just once. This sequence joins TRBV10-3 and TRBJ2-7; possibly TRBD1 for D (6 bases). The V and J ends lost 6 bases and 3 bases respectively, with 12 bases between them. The CDR3 covers 13 residues. Germline CDR1 ENHRY, CDR2 SYGVKD. CDR3 sequence: CAIRTDSFYEQYF. The CDR3 coding sequence is TGTGCCATCAGGACGGACAGCTTCTACGAGCAGTACTTC.

The chain joins TRBV6-6 to TRBJ2-7; TRBD1 aligns across 9 bases. The CDR3 covers 18 residues. The ends lost 5 bases at V and 1 base at J; junction bases unmatched: 15. Germline V gene lookup returns CDR1 MNHNY and CDR2 SVGAGI (reference sequence). In DNA form, the CDR3 reads TGTGCCAGCAGTCGGGACAGGGCCTATTTAACTATGTCCTACGAGCAGTACTTC. This gives the protein CASSRDRAYLTMSYEQYF.

The V and J genes are TRBV4-1 and TRBJ2-3; TRBD2 matches 12 bases. CDR1 MGHRA and CDR2 YSYEKL come from the germline V gene. With V trimmed by 4 bases and J by 5 bases, 4 bases remained unmatched. CDR3 length: 15 amino acids. This chain's CDR3 is CASSLTSGGEDTQYF. As DNA, the CDR3 is TGCGCCAGCAGCCTGACTAGCGGGGGCGAAGATACGCAGTATTTT.

This chain uses TRBV5-4 with TRBJ1-1; a weak D match, TRBD1 (6 bases). The CDR3 totals 14 residues. CDR1 SGHNT and CDR2 YYREEE come from the germline V gene (reference sequence). V shed 1 base and J shed 1 base, with 8 bases lying between them. The CDR3 is CASSLQGPNTEAFF. The DNA of the CDR3 is TGTGCCAGCAGCTTGCAGGGGCCGAACACTGAAGCTTTCTTT.

The chain combines TRBV4-1 with TRBJ1-5, with D uncertain. This CDR3 has 15 amino acids. Per germline, CDR1 MGHRA and CDR2 YSYEKL. Trimming left V 1 base short and J 1 base short, with 8 bases between. The CDR3 DNA reads TGCGCCAGCAGCCAAGGCTCCCTAAGCAATCAGCCCCAGCATTTT. Amino acids: CASSQGSLSNQPQHF.

The chain links TRBV12-3 or TRBV12-4 to TRBJ1-3; D not resolved. There are 13 residues in the CDR3. V lost 4 bases, J lost 0 bases, and 4 bases lay in between. This CDR3 reads CASSWNSGNTIYF. CDR3 nucleotide sequence: TGTGCCAGCAGTTGGAACTCTGGAAACACCATATATTTT.

This chain links TRBV3-1 (or the pseudogene TRBV3-2) with TRBJ2-5; 9 bases align to TRBD1. The CDR3 is 18 amino acids. The ends lost 1 base at V and 4 bases at J; junction bases unmatched: 13. The germline gives CDR1 LGHDT, CDR2 YNNKEL (reference sequence). The CDR3: CASSQAIYGDREPETQYF. The CDR3 coding sequence is TGTGCCAGCAGCCAAGCAATCTACGGGGACAGGGAACCAGAGACCCAGTACTTC.